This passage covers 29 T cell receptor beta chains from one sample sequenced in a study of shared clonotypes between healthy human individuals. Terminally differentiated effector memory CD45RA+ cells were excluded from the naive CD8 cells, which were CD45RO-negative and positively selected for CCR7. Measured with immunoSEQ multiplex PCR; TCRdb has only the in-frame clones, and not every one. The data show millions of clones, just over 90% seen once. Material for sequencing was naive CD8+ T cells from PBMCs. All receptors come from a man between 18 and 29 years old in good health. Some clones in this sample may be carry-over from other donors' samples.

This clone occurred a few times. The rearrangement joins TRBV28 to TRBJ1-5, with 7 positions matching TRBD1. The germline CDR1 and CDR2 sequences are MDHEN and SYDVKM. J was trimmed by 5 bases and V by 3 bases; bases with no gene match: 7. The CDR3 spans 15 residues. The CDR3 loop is CASSFGYRGHQPQHF. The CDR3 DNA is TGTGCCAGCAGTTTTGGGTACAGGGGACATCAGCCCCAGCATTTT.

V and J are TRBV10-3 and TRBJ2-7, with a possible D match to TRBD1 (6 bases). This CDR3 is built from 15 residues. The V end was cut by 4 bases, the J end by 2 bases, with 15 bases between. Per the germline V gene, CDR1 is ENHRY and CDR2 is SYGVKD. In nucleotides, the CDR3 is TGTGCCATCAGTGGTTCGACAGGCGAGCCCTACGAGCAGTACTTC. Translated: CAISGSTGEPYEQYF.

Here the CDR3 DNA reads TGTGCCAGTACCTTAGGGCGGACACCCGCCTATGGCTACACCTTC. Its translation: CASTLGRTPAYGYTF. The chain combines TRBV19 with TRBJ1-2; D is perhaps TRBD1 (5 bases). The germline V gene encodes CDR1 LNHDA and CDR2 SQIVND (reference sequence). Trimming stripped 7 bases from V and 4 bases from J, with 19 bases between. This CDR3 region has 15 residues.

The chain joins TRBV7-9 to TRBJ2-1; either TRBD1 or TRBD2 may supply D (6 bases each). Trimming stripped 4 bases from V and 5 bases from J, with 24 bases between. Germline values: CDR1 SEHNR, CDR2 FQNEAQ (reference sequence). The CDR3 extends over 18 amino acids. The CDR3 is CASSSERGHPRGNNEQFF. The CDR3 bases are TGTGCCAGCAGCTCCGAACGGGGGCACCCAAGGGGCAACAATGAGCAGTTCTTC.

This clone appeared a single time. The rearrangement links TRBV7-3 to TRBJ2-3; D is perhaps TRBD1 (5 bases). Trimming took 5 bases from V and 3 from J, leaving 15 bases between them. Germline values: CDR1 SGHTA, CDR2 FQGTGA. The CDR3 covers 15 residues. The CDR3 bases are TGTGCCAGCAGCCGCAAGGGGTACATGACAGATACGCAGTATTTT. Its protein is CASSRKGYMTDTQYF.

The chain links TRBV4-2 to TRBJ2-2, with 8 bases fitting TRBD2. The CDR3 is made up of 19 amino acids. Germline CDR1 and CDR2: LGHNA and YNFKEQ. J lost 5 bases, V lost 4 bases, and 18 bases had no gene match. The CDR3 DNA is TGTGCCAGCAGCCCGGGAGCAAGCGGGAGATCCCTGTTGACCGGGGAGCTGTTTTTT. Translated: CASSPGASGRSLLTGELFF.

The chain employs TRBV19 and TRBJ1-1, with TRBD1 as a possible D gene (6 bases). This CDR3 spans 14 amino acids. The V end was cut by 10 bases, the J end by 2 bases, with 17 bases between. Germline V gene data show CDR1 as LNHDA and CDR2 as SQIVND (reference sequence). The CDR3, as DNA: TGTGCCACCCGGGAGGGCAGGGGAAACACTGAAGCTTTCTTT. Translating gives CATREGRGNTEAFF.

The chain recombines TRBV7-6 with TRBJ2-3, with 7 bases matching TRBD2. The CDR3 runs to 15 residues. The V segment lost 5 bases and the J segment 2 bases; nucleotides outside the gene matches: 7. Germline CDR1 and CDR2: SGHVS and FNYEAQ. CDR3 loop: CASSPGLGPTDTQYF. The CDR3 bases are TGTGCCAGCAGCCCTGGACTAGGGCCCACAGATACGCAGTATTTT.

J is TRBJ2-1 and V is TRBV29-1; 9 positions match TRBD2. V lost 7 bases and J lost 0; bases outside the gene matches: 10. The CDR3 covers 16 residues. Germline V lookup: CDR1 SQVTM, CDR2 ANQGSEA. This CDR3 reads CSAVGASGISYNEQFF. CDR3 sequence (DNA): TGCAGCGCAGTTGGGGCTAGCGGGATCTCCTACAATGAGCAGTTCTTC.

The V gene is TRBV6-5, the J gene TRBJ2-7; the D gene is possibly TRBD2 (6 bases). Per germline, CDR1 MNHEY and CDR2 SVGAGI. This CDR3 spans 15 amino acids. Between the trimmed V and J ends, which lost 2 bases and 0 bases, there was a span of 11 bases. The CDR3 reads CASSYGDSSSYEQYF. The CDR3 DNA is TGTGCCAGCAGTTACGGGGACTCAAGCTCCTACGAGCAGTACTTC.

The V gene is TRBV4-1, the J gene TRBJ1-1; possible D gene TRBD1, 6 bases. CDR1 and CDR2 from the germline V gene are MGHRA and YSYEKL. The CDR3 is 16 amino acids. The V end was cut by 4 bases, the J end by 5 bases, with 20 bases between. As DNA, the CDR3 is TGCGCCAGCAGCCGAGGGGGGGCAGGGGCGCCTACTGAAGCTTTCTTT. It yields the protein CASSRGGAGAPTEAFF.

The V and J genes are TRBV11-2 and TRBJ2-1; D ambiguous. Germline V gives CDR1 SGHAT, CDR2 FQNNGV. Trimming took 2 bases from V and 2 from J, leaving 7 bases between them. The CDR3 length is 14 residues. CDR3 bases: TGTGCCAGCAGCTTACGTCGGGCCTACAATGAGCAGTTCTTC. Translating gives CASSLRRAYNEQFF.

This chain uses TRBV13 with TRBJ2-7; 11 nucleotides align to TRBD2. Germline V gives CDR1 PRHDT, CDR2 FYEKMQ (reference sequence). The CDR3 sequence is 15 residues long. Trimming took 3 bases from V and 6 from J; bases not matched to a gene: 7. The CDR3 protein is CASSFLTSGSSEQYF. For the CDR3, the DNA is TGTGCCAGCAGCTTCCTTACTAGCGGGAGTAGCGAGCAGTACTTC.

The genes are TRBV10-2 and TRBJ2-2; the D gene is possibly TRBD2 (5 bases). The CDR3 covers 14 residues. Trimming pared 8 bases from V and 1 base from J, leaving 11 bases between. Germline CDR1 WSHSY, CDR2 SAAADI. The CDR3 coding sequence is TGCGCCAGCTGGGCCCGGGGGAACACCGGGGAGCTGTTTTTT. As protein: CASWARGNTGELFF.

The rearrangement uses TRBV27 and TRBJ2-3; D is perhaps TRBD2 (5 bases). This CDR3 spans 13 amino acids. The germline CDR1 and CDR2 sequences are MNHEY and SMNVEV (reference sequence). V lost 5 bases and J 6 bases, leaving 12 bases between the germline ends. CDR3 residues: CASSPEVSDTQYF. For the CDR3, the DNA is TGTGCCAGCAGTCCGGAGGTATCGGATACGCAGTATTTT.

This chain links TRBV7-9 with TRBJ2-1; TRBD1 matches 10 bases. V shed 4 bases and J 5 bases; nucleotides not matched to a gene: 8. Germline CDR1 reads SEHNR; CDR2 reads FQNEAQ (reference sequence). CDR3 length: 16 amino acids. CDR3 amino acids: CASSSRLDRGDNEQFF. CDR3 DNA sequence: TGTGCCAGCAGCTCAAGACTGGACAGGGGGGACAATGAGCAGTTCTTC.

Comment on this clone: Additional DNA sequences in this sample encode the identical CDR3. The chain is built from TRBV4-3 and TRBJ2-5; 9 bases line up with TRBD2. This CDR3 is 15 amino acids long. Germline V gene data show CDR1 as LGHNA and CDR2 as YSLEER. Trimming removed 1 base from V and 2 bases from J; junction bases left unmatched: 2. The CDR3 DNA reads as TGCGCCAGCAGCCAAGGGACTAGCGCTCAAGAGACCCAGTACTTC. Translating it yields CASSQGTSAQETQYF.

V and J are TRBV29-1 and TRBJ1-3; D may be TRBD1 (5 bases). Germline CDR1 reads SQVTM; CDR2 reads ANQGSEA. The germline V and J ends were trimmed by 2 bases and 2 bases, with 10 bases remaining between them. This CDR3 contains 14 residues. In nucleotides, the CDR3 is TGCAGCGTTGAACGCCCGGGGGCTGGAAACACCATATATTTT. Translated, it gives CSVERPGAGNTIYF.

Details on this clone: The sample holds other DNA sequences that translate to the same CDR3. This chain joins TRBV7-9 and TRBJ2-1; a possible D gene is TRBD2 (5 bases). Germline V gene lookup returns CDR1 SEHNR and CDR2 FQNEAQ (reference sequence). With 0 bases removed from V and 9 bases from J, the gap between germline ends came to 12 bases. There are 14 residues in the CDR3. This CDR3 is CASSLAGVSAEQFF. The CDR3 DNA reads TGTGCCAGCAGCTTAGCGGGAGTCTCGGCTGAGCAGTTCTTC.

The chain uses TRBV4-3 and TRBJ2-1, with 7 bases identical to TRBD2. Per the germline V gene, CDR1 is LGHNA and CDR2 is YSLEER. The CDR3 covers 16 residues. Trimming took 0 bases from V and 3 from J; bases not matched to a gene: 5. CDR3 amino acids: CASSQDASGIYNEQFF. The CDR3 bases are TGCGCCAGCAGCCAAGATGCCAGCGGGATCTACAATGAGCAGTTCTTC.

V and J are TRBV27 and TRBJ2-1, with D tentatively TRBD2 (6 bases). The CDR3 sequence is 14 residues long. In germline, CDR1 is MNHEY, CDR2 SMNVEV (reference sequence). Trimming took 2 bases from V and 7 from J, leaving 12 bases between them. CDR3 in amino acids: CASSLGGSGNEQFF. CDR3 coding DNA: TGTGCCAGCAGTTTAGGGGGGAGTGGTAATGAGCAGTTCTTC.

CDR3 sequence reads: CSARTSGSLYEQYF. The CDR3 DNA sequence: TGCAGCGCCCGGACTAGCGGGAGTTTATACGAGCAGTACTTC. The J gene is TRBJ2-7, the V gene TRBV29-1; 13 bases align to TRBD2. V lost 7 bases and J lost 4; bases outside the gene matches: 7. The CDR3 has 14 amino acids. In germline, CDR1 is SQVTM, CDR2 ANQGSEA.

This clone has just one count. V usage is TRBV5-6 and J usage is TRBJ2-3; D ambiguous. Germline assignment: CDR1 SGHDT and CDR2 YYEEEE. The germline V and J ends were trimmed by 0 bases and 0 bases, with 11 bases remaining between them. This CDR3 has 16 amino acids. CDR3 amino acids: CASSLDSRPSTDTQYF. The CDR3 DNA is TGTGCCAGCAGCTTGGACAGCCGGCCTAGCACAGATACGCAGTATTTT.

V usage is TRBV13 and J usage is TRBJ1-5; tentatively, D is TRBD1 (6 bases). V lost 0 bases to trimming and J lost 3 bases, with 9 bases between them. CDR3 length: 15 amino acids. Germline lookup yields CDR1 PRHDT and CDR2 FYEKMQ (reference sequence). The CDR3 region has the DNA TGTGCCAGCAGCTTAGGACAGGGCCTCAATCAGCCCCAGCATTTT. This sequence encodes CASSLGQGLNQPQHF.

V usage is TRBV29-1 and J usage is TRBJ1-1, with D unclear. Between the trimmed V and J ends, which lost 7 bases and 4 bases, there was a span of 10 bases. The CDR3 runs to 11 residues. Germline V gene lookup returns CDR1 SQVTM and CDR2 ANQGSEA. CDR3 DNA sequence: TGCAGCGGCTTATTGGGCACTGAAGCTTTCTTT. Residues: CSGLLGTEAFF.

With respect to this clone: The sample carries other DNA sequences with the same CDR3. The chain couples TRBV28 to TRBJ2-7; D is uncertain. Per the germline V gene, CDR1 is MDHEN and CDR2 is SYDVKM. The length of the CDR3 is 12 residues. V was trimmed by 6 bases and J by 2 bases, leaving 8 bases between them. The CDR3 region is CASSLVAYEQYF. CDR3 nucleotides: TGTGCCAGCAGCCTGGTAGCCTACGAGCAGTACTTC. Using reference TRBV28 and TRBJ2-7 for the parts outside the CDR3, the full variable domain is DVKVTQSSRYLVKRTGEKVFLECVQDMDHENMFWYRQDPGLGLRLIYFSYDVKMKEKGDIPEGYSVSREKKERFSLILESASTNQTSMYLCASSLVAYEQYFGPGTRLTVT.

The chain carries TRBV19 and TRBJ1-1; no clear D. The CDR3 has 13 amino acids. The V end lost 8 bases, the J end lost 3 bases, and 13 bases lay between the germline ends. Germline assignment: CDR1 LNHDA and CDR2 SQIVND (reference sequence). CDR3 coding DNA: TGTGCCAGTTCTATATTGTCGGACACTGAAGCTTTCTTT. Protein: CASSILSDTEAFF.

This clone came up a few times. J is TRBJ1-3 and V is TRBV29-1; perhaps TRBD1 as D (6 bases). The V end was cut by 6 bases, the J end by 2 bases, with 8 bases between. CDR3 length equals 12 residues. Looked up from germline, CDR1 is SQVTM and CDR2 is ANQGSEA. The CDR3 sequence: CSVRGTGNTIYF. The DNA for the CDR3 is TGCAGCGTCAGGGGAACTGGAAACACCATATATTTT.

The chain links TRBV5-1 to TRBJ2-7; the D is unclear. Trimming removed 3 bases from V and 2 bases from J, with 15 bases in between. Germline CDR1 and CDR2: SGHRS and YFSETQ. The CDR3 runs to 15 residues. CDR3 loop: CASSSPVGNAYEQYF. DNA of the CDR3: TGCGCCAGCAGCTCCCCGGTTGGGAACGCCTACGAGCAGTACTTC. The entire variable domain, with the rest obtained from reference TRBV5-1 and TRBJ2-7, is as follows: KAGVTQTPRYLIKTRGQQVTLSCSPISGHRSVSWYQQTPGQGLQFLFEYFSETQRNKGNFPGRFSGRQFSNSRSEMNVSTLELGDSALYLCASSSPVGNAYEQYFGPGTRLTVT.